This T cell receptor beta chain was observed in a study of blood T cell repertoires in COVID-19. TCRdb's copy holds only in-frame clones and misses some; the assay was immunoSEQ multiplex PCR. The sample shows 200,000 to 250,000 clones, roughly 88% of them seen only once. V shed 0 bases and J 4 bases; nucleotides not matched to a gene: 6. The CDR3 has 18 amino acids. CDR1 and CDR2 (germline): SGHRS, YFSETQ. This chain uses TRBV5-1 with TRBJ2-2; 13 positions match TRBD2. The sequence was obtained from a woman in her fifties or sixties who had recovered from COVID-19. Sequencing used PBMCs or T cells enriched from blood (not recorded which). The CDR3 region has the DNA TGCGCCAGCAGCTTGGGGACTAGCGGGGGCGGCTCCACCGGGGAGCTGTTTTTT. It yields the protein CASSLGTSGGGSTGELFF.